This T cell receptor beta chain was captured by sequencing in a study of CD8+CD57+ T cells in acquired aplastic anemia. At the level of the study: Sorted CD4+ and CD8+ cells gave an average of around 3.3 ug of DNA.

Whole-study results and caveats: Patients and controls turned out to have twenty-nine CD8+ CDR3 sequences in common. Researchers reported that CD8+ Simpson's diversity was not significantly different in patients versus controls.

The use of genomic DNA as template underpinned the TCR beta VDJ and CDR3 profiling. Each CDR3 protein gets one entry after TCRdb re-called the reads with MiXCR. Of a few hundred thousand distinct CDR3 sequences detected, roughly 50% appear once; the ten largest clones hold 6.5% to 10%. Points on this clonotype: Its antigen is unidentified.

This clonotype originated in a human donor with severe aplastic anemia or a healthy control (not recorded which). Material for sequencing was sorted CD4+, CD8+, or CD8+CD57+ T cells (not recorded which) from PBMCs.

CDR3 region: CAIRGLQGMNTEAFF. CDR3 in DNA: TGTGCCATCAGAGGATTACAGGGAATGAACACTGAAGCTTTCTTT. This chain uses TRBV10-3 with TRBJ1-1; a weak D match, TRBD1 (6 bases). Germline CDR1 is ENHRY and CDR2 is SYGVKD. This CDR3 has 15 amino acids. With 6 bases removed from V and 0 bases from J, the gap between germline ends came to 14 bases.